These 28 T cell receptor beta chains originate from one sample sequenced in a study of Graves' ophthalmopathy and Graves' hyperthyroidism. Amplified material comprised TCR beta CDR3 regions derived from RNA transcripts. Investigators did first-round RT-PCR with HTBI primers, then second-round multiplex PCR. TCRdb re-analysed the multiplex PCR reads in MiXCR, keeping a single row per CDR3 protein. In the table there are almost 750,000 distinct CDR3 sequences, 40% of which are singletons. Sequencing was carried out using peripheral blood. The receptors derive from an adult man with Graves' ophthalmopathy.

This rearrangement joins TRBV7-2 to TRBJ1-2, with D possibly being TRBD1 (5 bases). CDR3 size: 14 residues. The germline CDR1 and CDR2 sequences are SGHTA and FQGNSA. V lost 1 base and J lost 6, with 12 bases in between. The CDR3: CASSLGGQGHGYTF. The CDR3 DNA is TGTGCCAGCAGCTTAGGAGGGCAGGGACATGGCTACACCTTC.

This clonotype was counted between two and nine times. J is TRBJ1-1 and V is TRBV19; D might be TRBD1 (5 bases). Germline lookup yields CDR1 LNHDA and CDR2 SQIVND (reference sequence). The V end was cut by 5 bases, the J end by 3 bases, with 10 bases between. CDR3 length equals 13 residues. The CDR3 here is CASSELGDTEAFF. CDR3 nucleotides: TGTGCCAGTAGTGAATTAGGGGACACTGAAGCTTTCTTT. Full variable domain (rest looked up from reference TRBV19 and TRBJ1-1): DGGITQSPKYLFRKEGQNVTLSCEQNLNHDAMYWYRQDPGQGLRLIYYSQIVNDFQKGDIAEGYSVSREKKESFPLTVTSAQKNPTAFYLCASSELGDTEAFFGQGTRLTVV.

This clonotype has more than one count but fewer than ten. CDR3 residues: CASSLESPLHF. The CDR3 coding sequence is TGTGCCAGCAGTTTGGAATCACCCCTCCACTTT. The chain recombines TRBV28 with TRBJ1-6; D gene unclear. Trimming cost V 3 bases and J 10 bases, with 4 bases left between them. This CDR3 region has 11 residues. Per the germline V gene, CDR1 is MDHEN and CDR2 is SYDVKM.

In regard to this clonotype: It may be a read error: a sequence one base away is much more abundant. J is TRBJ1-1 and V is TRBV7-9, with a weak D call TRBD1 (5 bases). Per germline, CDR1 SEHNR and CDR2 FQNEAQ (reference sequence). CDR3 size: 13 residues. Written as DNA, the CDR3 is TGTGCCAGCAGCCAGGGACGGCTCACTGAAGCTTCCTTT. Its protein product is CASSQGRLTEASF.

The rearrangement links TRBV29-1 to TRBJ1-2; D gene uncertain. The V and J ends lost 8 bases and 8 bases respectively, with 15 bases between them. CDR1 and CDR2 from the germline V gene are SQVTM and ANQGSEA. The CDR3 has 11 amino acids. CDR3 nucleotide sequence: TGCAGCCTAAACAGTCTAGGGGGCTACACCTTC. It codes for CSLNSLGGYTF.

The chain has TRBV7-8 and TRBJ2-7, with 9 bases matching TRBD1. The ends lost 5 bases at V and 3 bases at J; junction bases unmatched: 8. Per the germline V gene, CDR1 is SGHVS and CDR2 is FQNEAQ. This CDR3 region has 15 residues. The CDR3 DNA follows: TGTGCCAGCAGCCAAGGCCGGACAGGGGACTACGAGCAGTACTTC. This gives the protein CASSQGRTGDYEQYF.

This clonotype showed up just once. V gene TRBV7-9 combines with J gene TRBJ2-3; TRBD2 aligns across 10 bases. The CDR3 is 12 amino acids. The germline CDR1 and CDR2 sequences are SEHNR and FQNEAQ (reference sequence). Germline trimming cut 5 bases from V and 12 bases from J; bases unmatched to any gene: 5. The CDR3 region has the DNA TGTGCCAGCAGCCGGACTAGCGGTGTACAGTATTTT. Protein product: CASSRTSGVQYF.

This clonotype has only a few counts. The genes are TRBV19 and TRBJ2-7, with 9 bases fitting TRBD1. V shed 11 bases and J 5 bases; nucleotides not matched to a gene: 10. The CDR3 has 13 amino acids. The germline CDR1 and CDR2 sequences are LNHDA and SQIVND (reference sequence). In nucleotides, the CDR3 is TGTGCCTCCGCGACGGGACAGGGTAACGAGCAGTACTTC. It yields the protein CASATGQGNEQYF.

On this clonotype: One end of the junction is discordant with germline, which a read error may explain. The V gene is TRBV10-3, the J gene TRBJ1-2; the D is unclear. CDR3 length: 14 residues. Germline CDR1 ENHRY, CDR2 SYGVKD. The CDR3 loop reads CASSFSRSEHGYTF. The CDR3 DNA sequence: TGTGCCAGCAGTTTTAGTCGGAGTGAACATGGCTACACCTTC.

The J gene is TRBJ1-1, the V gene TRBV7-9; no clear D. Germline V gene lookup returns CDR1 SEHNR and CDR2 FQNEAQ (reference sequence). The germline V and J ends were trimmed by 5 bases and 1 base, with 11 bases remaining between them. The CDR3 covers 14 residues. This CDR3 reads CASSQMEGNTEAFF. The DNA of the CDR3 is TGTGCCAGCAGCCAAATGGAGGGGAACACTGAAGCTTTCTTT.

The chain recombines TRBV10-3 with TRBJ2-2, with a possible D match to TRBD2 (5 bases). Germline V gives CDR1 ENHRY, CDR2 SYGVKD. The CDR3 consists of 14 residues. Trimming took off 11 bases at V and 0 bases at J, with 13 bases between the two ends. The CDR3 loop reads CASRAETNTGELFF. CDR3 nucleotides: TGTGCCTCAAGAGCGGAGACGAACACCGGGGAGCTGTTTTTT.

This clonotype was counted between two and nine times. A much larger clone is a single base away; this may be a read error. This rearrangement joins TRBV7-9 to TRBJ1-1; 9 bases are a match to TRBD1. V lost 5 bases to trimming and J lost 3 bases; unmatched junction nucleotides: 4. Germline loops: CDR1 SEHNR, CDR2 FQNEAQ (reference sequence). The CDR3 is made up of 14 amino acids. CDR3 DNA: TGTGCCAGCAGCCATGGACAGGGGCACACTGAAGCTTTCTTT. Its protein product is CASSHGQGHTEAFF.

As regards this clonotype: One base away lies a much larger clone, so this may be a sequencing read error. The J gene is TRBJ2-7, the V gene TRBV7-9; 7 bases match TRBD1. The CDR3 has 14 residues. The germline V gene has CDR1 SEHNR and CDR2 FQNEAQ (reference sequence). CDR3 residues: CASSRDRVAYEQCF. The CDR3 DNA follows: TGTGCCAGCAGCAGAGACAGGGTCGCCTACGAGCAGTGCTTC.

This clonotype was observed at least ten times. This chain uses TRBV29-1 with TRBJ2-7; 8 bases line up with TRBD1. The CDR3 has 13 amino acids. Germline V lookup: CDR1 SQVTM, CDR2 ANQGSEA. V gave up 6 bases and J gave up 1 base; unmatched junction bases: 5. CDR3 in DNA: TGCAGCGTGAACCGGGACAGGTCCTACGAGCAGTACTTC. Amino acids: CSVNRDRSYEQYF.

The J gene is TRBJ1-2, the V gene TRBV4-3; TRBD1 is a possible D gene (5 bases). Germline CDR1 and CDR2: LGHNA and YSLEER. V was clipped by 1 base and J by 1 base, with 13 bases between them. The CDR3 has 16 residues. DNA for the CDR3: TGCGCCAGCAGCCAAGGATCGGCAGGGAGTAACTATGGCTACACCTTC. Its translation: CASSQGSAGSNYGYTF.

The chain has TRBV9 and TRBJ2-7, with D possibly TRBD2 on 5 matching bases. Germline assignment: CDR1 SGDLS and CDR2 YYNGEE. The length of the CDR3 is 15 residues. Trimming cost V 4 bases and J 5 bases, with 19 bases left between them. The CDR3 spells CASSPRLVSGDEQYF. CDR3 nucleotide sequence: TGTGCCAGCAGCCCTCGCCTAGTTTCCGGGGACGAGCAGTACTTC.

This clonotype was picked up many times. The V and J genes are TRBV7-8 and TRBJ1-5; D unclear. Germline CDR1 SGHVS, CDR2 FQNEAQ. The CDR3 consists of 16 residues. V lost 0 bases and J 2 bases, leaving 11 bases between the germline ends. The CDR3 coding sequence is TGTGCCAGCAGCTTAGCGAGGGTGGGAGGCAATCAGCCCCAGCATTTT. Translation gives CASSLARVGGNQPQHF.

The chain links TRBV25-1 to TRBJ2-7; D is perhaps TRBD1 (6 bases). The CDR3 has 12 residues. Germline V gene sequence: CDR1 MGHDK, CDR2 SYGVNS. The V end lost 5 bases, the J end lost 13 bases, and 18 bases lay between the germline ends. This chain's CDR3 is CASSYRDMRGYF. CDR3 coding DNA: TGTGCCAGCAGTTACCGGGACATGCGTGGTTACTTC.

The rearrangement links TRBV10-3 to TRBJ2-5; no reliable D call. Germline CDR1 is ENHRY and CDR2 is SYGVKD. V gave up 4 bases and J gave up 4 bases, with 10 bases separating them. The CDR3 length is 13 residues. The CDR3 spells CAISVGVLETQYF. The CDR3 bases are TGTGCCATCAGTGTTGGGGTTTTAGAGACCCAGTACTTC.

This clonotype came up many times. V and J are TRBV29-1 and TRBJ1-1; no firm D call. In germline, CDR1 is SQVTM, CDR2 ANQGSEA. This CDR3 comprises 16 residues. V was trimmed by 1 base and J by 1 base, leaving 16 bases between them. As DNA, the CDR3 is TGCAGCGTTGAAGGCTGGGTCGGCAGAAAGAACACTGAAGCTTTCTTT. Its translation: CSVEGWVGRKNTEAFF.

The chain recombines TRBV15 with TRBJ1-2, with D possibly being TRBD1 (6 bases). Germline V gives CDR1 LNHNV, CDR2 YYDKDF (reference sequence). This CDR3 spans 14 amino acids. V shed 0 bases and J shed 3 bases, with 8 bases lying between them. CDR3: CATSRDHRDYGYTF. The CDR3 bases are TGTGCCACCAGCAGAGATCACAGGGACTATGGCTACACCTTC. The whole variable domain, remainder taken from reference TRBV15 and TRBJ1-2, is DAMVIQNPRYQVTQFGKPVTLSCSQTLNHNVMYWYQQKSSQAPKLLFHYYDKDFNNEADTPDNFQSRRPNTSFCFLDIRSPGLGDTAMYLCATSRDHRDYGYTFGSGTRLTVV.

In this sample, this clonotype turned up many times. This chain joins TRBV7-9 and TRBJ1-1, with TRBD1 as a possible D gene (6 bases). V lost 4 bases and J 4 bases, leaving 10 bases between the germline ends. This CDR3 region has 13 residues. The germline V gene encodes CDR1 SEHNR and CDR2 FQNEAQ (reference sequence). CDR3 amino acids: CASSSGQTTEAFF. The CDR3 DNA sequence: TGTGCCAGCAGCTCCGGACAGACCACTGAAGCTTTCTTT.

This clonotype was counted at least ten times. The gene calls are TRBV29-1 and TRBJ2-2; no firm D call. Germline CDR1 SQVTM, CDR2 ANQGSEA. The CDR3 contains 13 residues. The CDR3 sequence is CSARTGNTGELFF. The CDR3 DNA follows: TGCAGTGCACGGACGGGGAACACCGGGGAGCTGTTTTTT.

This clonotype was observed at least ten times. The CDR3 sequence: CASSVGQGQPQHF. CDR3 sequence (DNA): TGCGCCAGCAGCGTGGGGCAGGGCCAGCCCCAGCATTTT. The chain carries TRBV5-1 and TRBJ1-5; the D gene is possibly TRBD1 (5 bases). With 4 bases removed from V and 7 bases from J, the gap between germline ends came to 12 bases. Germline loops: CDR1 SGHRS, CDR2 YFSETQ. This CDR3 comprises 13 residues.

This clonotype was recorded many times. V and J are TRBV14 and TRBJ2-7; 8 bases agree with TRBD1. The germline CDR1 and CDR2 sequences are SGHDN and FVKESK. The CDR3 covers 12 residues. With V trimmed by 2 bases and J by 11 bases, 5 bases remained unmatched. The CDR3 DNA is TGTGCCAGCAGCCAAAGGACAGGGAGGAAGTACTTC. Translation: CASSQRTGRKYF.

This clonotype occurred many times. The gene calls are TRBV12-3 or TRBV12-4 and TRBJ1-1; D call uncertain. The CDR3 runs to 14 residues. Trimming removed 8 bases from V and 4 bases from J, with 17 bases in between. The CDR3 DNA is TGTGCCAGCGTCAACGCAGCGCACCTCACTGAAGCTTTCTTT. Translation gives CASVNAAHLTEAFF.

The gene calls are TRBV2 and TRBJ2-5; D is uncertain. V lost 6 bases to trimming and J lost 1 base, with 12 bases between them. Germline CDR1 SNHLY, CDR2 FYNNEI. CDR3 size: 14 residues. CDR3 coding DNA: TGTGCCAGCAGCTTCCGGGTTACCCAAGAGACCCAGTACTTC. Encoded protein: CASSFRVTQETQYF.

This clonotype was seen many times. This chain connects TRBV7-8 to TRBJ1-2, with D perhaps matching TRBD1 (6 bases). The CDR3 totals 13 residues. Germline V gene data show CDR1 as SGHVS and CDR2 as FQNEAQ. Trimming took 5 bases from V and 2 from J, leaving 9 bases between them. DNA for the CDR3: TGTGCCAGCAGCACGGACAGAAACTATGGCTACACCTTC. As protein: CASSTDRNYGYTF.